This T cell receptor (beta chain) was obtained from a study of PD-1 blockade in classical Hodgkin lymphoma. In the study overall: Patients received nivolumab 3 mg/kg intravenously every 2 weeks.

The data were produced by immunoSEQ multiplex PCR, yet TCRdb's version contains in-frame clones alone and is incomplete. The table lists 25,000 to 35,000 clones, around 87% of them singletons. This clone came up once. The antigen remains undetermined. The time point is: cycle 4 day 1 (C4D1), after more than 5 weeks of nivolumab. Relapse after autologous stem cell transplantation occurred in every patient, and brentuximab vedotin exposure varied. It was by magnetic negative selection that CD4+ T cells were purified from thawed PBMCs. Study-level findings and limits: Possible causes of repertoire differences, disease activity or prior therapy, remain undefined. Baseline diversity in complete responders resembled that of newly diagnosed patients. TCR diversity rose significantly by C4D1 in CD4+ but not CD8+ cells.

The CDR3 consists of 15 residues. CDR1 and CDR2 (germline): SGHAT, FQNNGV. V was clipped by 1 base and J by 6 bases, with 13 bases between them. The V gene is TRBV11-2, the J gene TRBJ2-1, with D hard to call. The clonotype comes from a human donor with classical Hodgkin lymphoma. Here the sequenced sample was CD4+ T cells from blood, taken before the fourth cycle of nivolumab. Written as DNA, the CDR3 is TGTGCCAGCAGCTTAGTAGGGTCCGTACGCAATGAGCAGTTCTTC. Residues: CASSLVGSVRNEQFF.